Listed below are T cell receptor beta chains from one sample, sequenced in a study of shared clonotypes between healthy human individuals. Using immunoSEQ multiplex PCR, the repertoire was profiled, and TCRdb retains in-frame clones only, with some absent. Here the sample spans around 700,000 clones, about 74% being singletons. The sequencing input was memory CD4+ T cells sorted from blood. The receptors originated from a woman younger than 45 in good health. Both conserved end residues are part of each CDR3. A D gene is named only where the DNA matches it firmly. A row's size may be missing; if present it is once, few, many or a size class.

D: NA
size: NA
J: TRBJ2-7
V: TRBV6-1
CDR3: CASSEKTRTGSYEQYF
DNA: TGTGCCAGCAGTGAGAAGACGAGGACGGGCTCCTACGAGCAGTACTTC

D: NA
size: many
J: TRBJ1-2
V: TRBV11-2
CDR3: CASSLGTDPLWGGYTF
DNA: TGTGCCAGCAGCTTAGGGACAGACCCACTTTGGGGCGGCTACACCTTC

D: NA
size: NA
J: TRBJ2-1
V: TRBV5-1
CDR3: CASNSYDNEQFF
DNA: TGCGCCAGCAATTCGTACGACAATGAGCAGTTCTTC

D: NA
size: NA
J: TRBJ2-4
V: TRBV7-2
CDR3: CASSEVAKNIQYF
DNA: TGTGCCAGCAGCGAGGTAGCCAAAAACATTCAGTACTTC

D: NA
size: few
J: TRBJ1-5
V: TRBV28
CDR3: CASSLLRGSQPQHF
DNA: TGTGCCAGCAGTTTATTGAGGGGGAGTCAGCCCCAGCATTTT

D: NA
size: NA
J: TRBJ2-5
V: TRBV11-2
CDR3: CASSLQEKETQYF
DNA: TGTGCCAGCAGCTTACAGGAGAAAGAGACCCAGTACTTC

D: NA
size: NA
J: TRBJ2-5
V: TRBV6-6
CDR3: CASRDQGGQETQYF
DNA: TGTGCCAGCAGAGACCAGGGGGGGCAAGAGACCCAGTACTTC

D: NA
size: NA
J: TRBJ2-3
V: TRBV29-1
CDR3: CSVLRELILTDTQYF
DNA: TGCAGCGTCCTCAGGGAGCTCATACTCACAGATACGCAGTATTTT

D: NA
size: NA
J: TRBJ2-7
V: TRBV27
CDR3: CASSFLGEGPSYEQYF
DNA: TGTGCCAGCAGTTTTTTAGGTGAGGGACCCTCCTACGAGCAGTACTTC

D: NA
size: once
J: TRBJ2-7
V: TRBV28
CDR3: CASKNELGEQYF
DNA: TGTGCCAGCAAGAATGAGTTGGGAGAGCAGTACTTC

D: TRBD1
size: NA
J: TRBJ1-4
V: TRBV29-1
CDR3: CSAGTGVGEKLFF
DNA: TGCAGCGCTGGGACAGGGGTTGGAGAAAAACTGTTTTTT

D: NA
size: NA
J: TRBJ2-4
V: TRBV21-1
CDR3: CASSKQGRAKNIQYF
DNA: TGTGCCAGCAGCAAACAAGGAAGGGCCAAAAACATTCAGTACTTC

D: TRBD1
size: NA
J: TRBJ2-1
V: TRBV5-1
CDR3: CASSLEGQGYNEQFF
DNA: TGCGCCAGCAGCTTGGAAGGACAGGGCTACAATGAGCAGTTCTTC

D: TRBD1
size: NA
J: TRBJ1-2
V: TRBV7-9
CDR3: CASNTGADYGYTF
DNA: TGTGCCAGCAACACAGGGGCCGATTATGGCTACACCTTC

D: TRBD2
size: NA
J: TRBJ2-3
V: TRBV5-1
CDR3: CASRPTSGISTDTQYF
DNA: TGCGCCAGCAGACCCACTAGCGGCATTAGCACAGATACGCAGTATTTT

D: NA
size: NA
J: TRBJ1-2
V: TRBV28
CDR3: CASRAGFHYGYTF
DNA: TGTGCCAGCAGGGCAGGGTTTCACTATGGCTACACCTTC

D: NA
size: NA
J: TRBJ2-5
V: TRBV2
CDR3: CASYRENSETQYF
DNA: TGTGCCAGCTACCGCGAGAATTCAGAGACCCAGTACTTC

D: NA
size: once
J: TRBJ2-1
V: TRBV28
CDR3: CASSLVVNEQFF
DNA: TGTGCCAGCAGTTTAGTGGTAAATGAGCAGTTCTTC

D: NA
size: once
J: TRBJ2-7
V: TRBV28
CDR3: CASSLEGSPYEQYF
DNA: TGTGCCAGCAGTTTAGAGGGGTCCCCCTACGAGCAGTACTTC